The rows below give T cell receptor beta chains drawn from one sample of a study of neoadjuvant anti-PD-1 for oral cavity cancer. Using immunoSEQ multiplex PCR, the repertoire was profiled, and TCRdb retains in-frame clones only, with some absent. The table lists about 12,000 clones, around 53% of them singletons. This specimen was tumor tissue, taken before nivolumab (anti-PD-1) treatment. The receptors come from a person aged 35-80 years with oral cavity squamous cell carcinoma. Each CDR3 is given with its conserved first and last residue. A D gene is named only where the DNA matches it firmly. Clone size appears in some rows only: once, few, many, or a class for an expanded clone.

CDR3nt	CDR3aa	j_gene	abundance	v_gene	d_gene
TGTGCCAGTAGCGAGAGTCTCTCTGGGGCCAACGTCCTGACTTTC	CASSESLSGANVLTF	TRBJ2-6	few	TRBV19	NA
TGTGCCAGCAGTGAACCACCCAGCTCTAACTACGAGCAGTACTTC	CASSEPPSSNYEQYF	TRBJ2-7	large	TRBV2	NA
TGTGCCAGCATGGGGCGTTTAGCTTTCTTT	CASMGRLAFF	TRBJ1-1	once	TRBV6-5	NA
TGTGCCAGCAGCCCTTCGGTTTCGGCGGTCGGTGAGCAGTTCTTC	CASSPSVSAVGEQFF	TRBJ2-1	NA	TRBV9	NA
TGTGCCAGCAGCTCAAAGGACTTTACCTACGAGCAGTACTTC	CASSSKDFTYEQYF	TRBJ2-7	large	TRBV7-9	NA
TGTGCCAGCAGCCCCGTCCAGGGAGGGTTAACTGAAGCTTTCTTT	CASSPVQGGLTEAFF	TRBJ1-1	large	TRBV28	NA
TGTGCCACCCTCAGGGCCGGGGCCAACGTCCTGACTTTC	CATLRAGANVLTF	TRBJ2-6	medium-sized	TRBV7-9	NA
TGTGCCAGCAGCTTGGGACTAGCGGGGGACAATGAGCAGTTCTTC	CASSLGLAGDNEQFF	TRBJ2-1	NA	TRBV5-6	TRBD2
TGCGCCAGCAGCTTAGCTAGCGGGAGAGGTAACAATGAGCAGTTCTTC	CASSLASGRGNNEQFF	TRBJ2-1	NA	TRBV5-1	TRBD2
TGTGCCAGCAGTTACAACGACGGGCAGAATAGCGGCTACACCTTC	CASSYNDGQNSGYTF	TRBJ1-2	few	TRBV6-5	NA
TGTGCCAGCAGCCCGGGACTAGCGGGAGGGTATGAGCAGTTCTTC	CASSPGLAGGYEQFF	TRBJ2-1	NA	TRBV27	TRBD2
TGTGCCAGCAGTTTGACAGGGGGGGGTCAGCCCCAGCATTTT	CASSLTGGGQPQHF	TRBJ1-5	few	TRBV28	TRBD1
TGTGCCAGCAGCGACCTTTATAGAGAGGATCAGCCCCAGCATTTT	CASSDLYREDQPQHF	TRBJ1-5	NA	TRBV7-3	NA
TGTGCCAGCAGCGTAGAGGGACTAGCGCATAGATACACCGGGGAGCTGTTTTTT	CASSVEGLAHRYTGELFF	TRBJ2-2	once	TRBV9	TRBD2
TGTGCCAGCAGCCCCAGGGACTGGACCTACGAGCAGTACTTC	CASSPRDWTYEQYF	TRBJ2-7	few	TRBV7-6	NA
TGTGCCAGCAGGGACAGGCGGGAGGGCACCTATGGCTACACCTTC	CASRDRREGTYGYTF	TRBJ1-2	few	TRBV6-1	TRBD1
TGTGCCAGCACCATGGGGGGGGCCCGGCAGCCCCAGCATTTT	CASTMGGARQPQHF	TRBJ1-5	medium-sized	TRBV28	NA
TGTGCTAGTGGTTTGGGAGTCGGAAGCCTAAACGATGAGCAGTTCTTC	CASGLGVGSLNDEQFF	TRBJ2-1	NA	TRBV12-5	NA
TGTGCCAGCATCGAAGGGGGCTCTGGAAACACCATATATTTT	CASIEGGSGNTIYF	TRBJ1-3	NA	TRBV6-1	NA
TGTGCCAGCAGCTTGGGGCTAGCGGGAGGGCAAGAGACCCAGTACTTC	CASSLGLAGGQETQYF	TRBJ2-5	NA	TRBV5-6	TRBD2
TGTGCCAGCACCCGACTAGCCCCCGGGGAGCTGTTTTTT	CASTRLAPGELFF	TRBJ2-2	NA	TRBV6-5	TRBD2
TGCGCCAGCAGTGAAGCCGGGACTAGCGGACAAGAGACCCAGTACTTC	CASSEAGTSGQETQYF	TRBJ2-5	NA	TRBV10-1	TRBD2
TGTGCCAGCAGTGAAGAGACCCAGTACTTC	CASSEETQYF	TRBJ2-5	few	TRBV6-1	NA
TGCGCCAGCAGCCCACGACCGGGACAGTGGAACGAGCAGTACTTC	CASSPRPGQWNEQYF	TRBJ2-7	once	TRBV5-1	TRBD1
TGTGCCAGCGGCTGGGACCGCGTCGCTCGCGAAAAACTGTTTTTT	CASGWDRVAREKLFF	TRBJ1-4	once	TRBV5-8	NA
TGCGCCAGCGCTACCGGGAGGGTAATGGAGACCCAGTACTTC	CASATGRVMETQYF	TRBJ2-5	NA	TRBV10-2	TRBD2
TGTGCCAGCAGTATACAGGGCGCACTCCAAGAAGCTTTCTTT	CASSIQGALQEAFF	TRBJ1-1	few	TRBV2	NA
TGTGCCAGCAGCTCACTACTAGCGGGATCCTACGAGCAGTACTTC	CASSSLLAGSYEQYF	TRBJ2-7	NA	TRBV5-4	TRBD2
TGTGCCAGTAGTTCTCAGGCGATTCAGCCCCAGCATTTT	CASSSQAIQPQHF	TRBJ1-5	NA	TRBV19	NA
TGTGCCAGCAGCTTGGATAGCGGGAGAGGGTTCAATGAGCAGTTCTTC	CASSLDSGRGFNEQFF	TRBJ2-1	NA	TRBV5-4	TRBD2
TGTGCCAGCAGTTTACAGGGGGCGCTGGGTCAGCCCCAGCATTTT	CASSLQGALGQPQHF	TRBJ1-5	NA	TRBV6-1	TRBD1
TGTGCCATCAGTGAGTTTTCTAGCACAGATACGCAGTATTTT	CAISEFSSTDTQYF	TRBJ2-3	medium-sized	TRBV10-3	NA
TGTGCCAGCAGCCCGGGACTAGCGGGATCTCCCTACAATGAGCAGTTCTTC	CASSPGLAGSPYNEQFF	TRBJ2-1	NA	TRBV7-3	TRBD2
TGTGCCAGCAGTTTGCGGCGGGACCACAATGAGCAGTTCTTC	CASSLRRDHNEQFF	TRBJ2-1	NA	TRBV27	NA
TGTGCCAGCACTACCATTACAGGGATTATTGGCTACACCTTC	CASTTITGIIGYTF	TRBJ1-2	NA	TRBV6-5	NA
TGTGCCAGCAGCTTCGAGGGGCTACAGTTCTTC	CASSFEGLQFF	TRBJ2-1	few	TRBV13	NA
TGTGCCAGTAGTATACCGACAGGGAACAACCATCAGCCCCAGCATTTT	CASSIPTGNNHQPQHF	TRBJ1-5	once	TRBV19	TRBD1
TGTGCCAGCAGTGAATTAGGGCTGACCACCACTTACTCTGGAAACACCATATATTTT	CASSELGLTTTYSGNTIYF	TRBJ1-3	NA	TRBV6-1	NA
TGTGCCAGTAGTATAGGTGGGGCCGCCCGCAATCAGCCCCAGCATTTT	CASSIGGAARNQPQHF	TRBJ1-5	NA	TRBV19	NA
TGTGCCAGCAGTTTAGGCACAGGCAATGAGCAGTTCTTC	CASSLGTGNEQFF	TRBJ2-1	NA	TRBV27	NA
TGCAGCGTTGCCGCACCCGGGGAGCTGTTTTTT	CSVAAPGELFF	TRBJ2-2	NA	TRBV29-1	NA
TGCGCCAGCAGCCAAGGGGGACATCCCAATCAGCCCCAGCATTTT	CASSQGGHPNQPQHF	TRBJ1-5	few	TRBV4-1	NA
TGTGCCAGCAGGGAGGGATGGGTAGCCAAAAACATTCAGTACTTC	CASREGWVAKNIQYF	TRBJ2-4	NA	TRBV2	NA
TGTGCCAGCAGCGCCCGGGACAGGGACTACGAGCAGTACTTC	CASSARDRDYEQYF	TRBJ2-7	few	TRBV13	TRBD1
TGTGCCAGCAGTCCCGGACAGGGGGGTTATGAAAAACTGTTTTTT	CASSPGQGGYEKLFF	TRBJ1-4	NA	TRBV27	TRBD1
TGCGCCAGCAGCCAGGGGGACGGAGGAAACACCATATATTTT	CASSQGDGGNTIYF	TRBJ1-3	NA	TRBV4-1	NA
TGTGCCAGCACCCCGCCGGGGAGAAACACCGGGGAGCTGTTTTTT	CASTPPGRNTGELFF	TRBJ2-2	few	TRBV6-1	NA
TGTGCCAGCAGTTACTTGGACAGGGCAAAAGAGACCCAGTACTTC	CASSYLDRAKETQYF	TRBJ2-5	NA	TRBV28	TRBD1
TGTGCCAGCAGCTTACCGGGAACCGGAACTGAAGCTTTCTTT	CASSLPGTGTEAFF	TRBJ1-1	NA	TRBV7-8	NA